The 23 T cell receptor beta chains reported below all come from one sample, sequenced in a study of T cells in Graves' hyperthyroidism and ophthalmopathy. Amplified regions were TCR beta CDR3 sequences from RNA transcripts. Using the HTBI primer set, a first-round RT-PCR was run on the TCR CDR3. TCRdb passed the multiplex PCR reads through MiXCR, listing each CDR3 protein once. The table lists nearly 600,000 distinct CDR3 sequences, approximately 15% of them singletons. Sample: blood. The receptors come from a woman aged 18-35 years with Graves' ophthalmopathy.

This sequence joins TRBV5-6 and TRBJ1-1; D is possibly TRBD1 (6 bases). Trimming removed 0 bases at V and 1 base at J, with 13 bases between. Germline CDR1 is SGHDT and CDR2 is YYEEEE. The CDR3 runs 16 residues. CDR3 sequence: CASSLVTGATNTEAFF. CDR3 sequence (DNA): TGTGCCAGCAGCTTGGTTACGGGGGCGACGAACACTGAAGCTTTCTTT. Supplemented by reference TRBV5-6 and TRBJ1-1, the full variable domain reads DAGVTQSPTHLIKTRGQQVTLRCSPKSGHDTVSWYQQALGQGPQFIFQYYEEEERQRGNFPDRFSGHQFPNYSSELNVNALLLGDSALYLCASSLVTGATNTEAFFGQGTRLTVV.

This clonotype was counted at least ten times. The chain joins TRBV7-2 to TRBJ2-7; possible D gene TRBD2, 7 bases. With 5 bases removed from V and 2 bases from J, the gap between germline ends came to 16 bases. This CDR3 region has 15 residues. CDR1 SGHTA and CDR2 FQGNSA come from the germline V gene. For the CDR3, the DNA is TGTGCCAGCAGCCGGGGGGCTAGCGGAGCCTACGAGCAGTACTTC. It encodes CASSRGASGAYEQYF.

This clonotype was observed a few times. The rearrangement links TRBV29-1 to TRBJ1-2, with 10 positions matching TRBD1. The J segment lost 3 bases and the V segment lost 5 bases, leaving 15 bases of the junction unmatched. The CDR3 loop spans 17 amino acids. Germline V gene data show CDR1 as SQVTM and CDR2 as ANQGSEA. CDR3 in DNA: TGCAGCGTTCTCCTCCGGGACAGGGGCCCGGGGGACTATGGCTACACCTTC. It translates to CSVLLRDRGPGDYGYTF.

As DNA, the CDR3 is TGTGCCAGTAGTATGTCAAGCGCCCCAGATGCTAGCACAGATACGCAGTATTTT. Residues: CASSMSSAPDASTDTQYF. The J gene is TRBJ2-3, the V gene TRBV19; D is unresolved. The germline gives CDR1 LNHDA, CDR2 SQIVND (reference sequence). V was cut by 3 bases and J by 0 bases, with 19 bases left in between. The CDR3 extends over 18 amino acids.

There are many counts of this clonotype. This chain joins TRBV18 and TRBJ2-2, with 8 positions matching TRBD2. Losses at the gene ends were 9 bases for V and 1 base for J; bases not matched to a gene: 4. Germline V gene lookup returns CDR1 KGHSH and CDR2 LQKENI. The CDR3 totals 14 residues. The CDR3 sequence: CASSSGGNTGELFF. The CDR3 DNA sequence: TGTGCCAGTTCCAGCGGGGGGAACACCGGGGAGCTGTTTTTT.

In this sample, this clonotype turned up many times. The V call is TRBV7-9, the J call TRBJ1-2, with D uncertain. The CDR3 has 14 amino acids. The germline CDR1 and CDR2 sequences are SEHNR and FQNEAQ (reference sequence). The V gene lost 1 base and the J gene lost 4 bases, with 10 bases spanning the gap. As DNA, the CDR3 is TGTGCCAGCAGCTTAGTTGCACTGGGCTATGGCTACACCTTC. Translation: CASSLVALGYGYTF.

The chain employs TRBV9 and TRBJ1-1; maybe TRBD1 (5 bases). The V gene lost 5 bases and the J gene lost 1 base, with 24 bases spanning the gap. The CDR3 loop spans 18 amino acids. Germline V CDR1 and CDR2: SGDLS, YYNGEE. CDR3 bases: TGTGCCAGCAGTTCCCCCACCGGGACTCCCGAGGAGAACACTGAAGCTTTCTTT. This translates into CASSSPTGTPEENTEAFF.

At least ten counts were recorded for this clonotype. This chain connects TRBV27 to TRBJ2-7; D tentatively fits TRBD1 or TRBD2 (6 bases each). The V and J ends lost 1 base and 0 bases respectively, with 16 bases between them. Germline loops: CDR1 MNHEY, CDR2 SMNVEV (reference sequence). There are 17 residues in the CDR3. The CDR3 region has the DNA TGTGCCAGCAGTTTATATGGAGGGGGGCAACTCTCCTACGAGCAGTACTTC. Its protein is CASSLYGGGQLSYEQYF.

This clonotype was observed at least ten times. The rearrangement uses TRBV12-3 or TRBV12-4 and TRBJ2-5; 8 nucleotides align to TRBD1. V trimming: 9 bases; J trimming: 4 bases; junction bases outside the gene matches: 16. The CDR3 length is 16 residues. The CDR3, as DNA: TGTGCCAGTATTCTCTCCATATTAACAGGGGGAGAGACCCAGTACTTC. This encodes CASILSILTGGETQYF.

This clonotype appeared many times. The V gene is TRBV5-6, the J gene TRBJ1-2; 10 bases map to TRBD1. The CDR3 has 14 amino acids. Germline lookup yields CDR1 SGHDT and CDR2 YYEEEE. J gave up 4 bases and V 5 bases, and 5 bases lay outside the gene matches. The CDR3 loop reads CASSPRDRGYGYTF. CDR3 coding DNA: TGTGCCAGCAGTCCCAGGGACAGGGGCTATGGCTACACCTTC.

This clonotype was counted at least ten times. This sequence joins TRBV6-1 and TRBJ1-2; possibly TRBD1 for D (6 bases). This CDR3 comprises 16 residues. V shed 5 bases and J shed 0 bases, with 16 bases lying between them. From germline, CDR1 is MNHNS and CDR2 SASEGT. The CDR3 DNA reads TGTGCCAGCAGTTCTCTGGACAGCCTTACTAACTATGGCTACACCTTC. It yields the protein CASSSLDSLTNYGYTF.

The J gene is TRBJ2-7, the V gene TRBV7-2; D possibly uses TRBD1 or TRBD2 (5 bases each). The germline CDR1 and CDR2 sequences are SGHTA and FQGNSA. The CDR3 length is 14 residues. The V gene lost 4 bases and the J gene lost 5 bases, with 15 bases spanning the gap. CDR3 in DNA: TGTGCCAGCAGCTCGGGTGGGGGTACCGACGAGCAGTACTTC. This translates into CASSSGGGTDEQYF.

Of note for this clonotype: A read error may explain this, as a much larger clone is one base away. The V and J genes are TRBV27 and TRBJ2-7; the D gene could be TRBD1 or TRBD2 (6 bases each). Germline CDR1 is MNHEY and CDR2 is SMNVEV (reference sequence). This CDR3 comprises 15 residues. CDR3 in amino acids: CAGSPEGGTAHEQYF. The CDR3 DNA is TGTGCCGGCAGTCCCGAGGGGGGCACTGCACACGAGCAGTACTTC.

Many counts were recorded for this clonotype. The V and J genes are TRBV7-9 and TRBJ2-5, with D hard to call. This CDR3 has 15 residues. Germline CDR1 SEHNR, CDR2 FQNEAQ (reference sequence). Trimming took 3 bases from V and 9 from J, leaving 20 bases between them. The CDR3: CASSFGGISLGPQYF. The CDR3 DNA sequence: TGTGCCAGCAGCTTTGGCGGTATCTCGTTAGGGCCCCAGTACTTC.

This clonotype was seen repeatedly, ten times or more. The junction departs from the called germline gene at one end, perhaps through a read error. The chain links TRBV7-7 to TRBJ2-5; 13 bases agree with TRBD2. The germline gives CDR1 SSHAT, CDR2 FNYEAQ (reference sequence). This CDR3 has 15 amino acids. CDR3 loop: CASSRTSGSLETQYF. The CDR3 DNA reads TGTGCTAGCAGCCGGACTAGCGGGAGTTTGGAGACCCAGTACTTC. Full variable domain (rest looked up from reference TRBV7-7 and TRBJ2-5): GAGVSQSPRYKVTKRGQDVTLRCDPISSHATLYWYQQALGQGPEFLTYFNYEAQPDKSGLPSDRFSAERPEGSISTLTIQRTEQRDSAMYRCASSRTSGSLETQYFGPGTRLLVL.

This clonotype showed up just a few times. The chain is built from TRBV24-1 and TRBJ2-3; D is unclear. Trimming left V 4 bases short and J 2 bases short, with 15 bases between. CDR1 KGHDR and CDR2 SFDVKD come from the germline V gene. The CDR3 sequence is 16 residues long. CDR3 sequence (DNA): TGTGCCACCAGTGACACCCCGGTTAGAGTCACAGATACGCAGTATTTT. It translates to CATSDTPVRVTDTQYF.

Details on this clonotype: One end of the junction varies from germline; a read error may be responsible. This chain links TRBV2 with TRBJ2-5, with TRBD2 matching 11 bases. The CDR3 spans 17 residues. The germline V gene encodes CDR1 SNHLY and CDR2 FYNNEI. The DNA for the CDR3 is TGCGCCAGCAGTCGGAACTTAGCGGGAGGGCCGGGAGAGACCCAGTACTTC. It specifies CASSRNLAGGPGETQYF.

Many counts were recorded for this clonotype. This rearrangement joins TRBV6-1 to TRBJ2-3; 14 bases agree with TRBD2. The CDR3 is 17 amino acids. The V gene end was trimmed by 5 bases and the J gene end by 3 bases; junction bases not matched to a gene: 7. Germline CDR1 is MNHNS and CDR2 is SASEGT. The CDR3: CASSTGTSGSITDTQYF. The CDR3, as DNA: TGTGCCAGCAGTACAGGGACTAGCGGGAGTATTACAGATACGCAGTATTTT.

This clonotype was recorded a few times. This chain connects TRBV19 to TRBJ1-1; D perhaps matches TRBD1 (5 bases). The V end lost 3 bases, the J end lost 1 base, and 9 bases lay between the germline ends. From germline, CDR1 is LNHDA and CDR2 SQIVND (reference sequence). The CDR3 loop spans 14 amino acids. CDR3 sequence (DNA): TGTGCCAGTAGTATCTTTCAGGGGAACACTGAAGCTTTCTTT. It encodes CASSIFQGNTEAFF.

This clonotype has a count of ten or more. V is TRBV6-1 and J is TRBJ2-7; 13 nucleotides line up with TRBD2. This CDR3 spans 19 amino acids. Germline lookup yields CDR1 MNHNS and CDR2 SASEGT. Trimming removed 5 bases from V and 5 bases from J; junction bases left unmatched: 18. The CDR3 loop reads CASSILQLAGGQSGNEQYF. The CDR3 nucleotides are TGTGCCAGCAGTATCCTTCAACTAGCGGGAGGGCAAAGTGGCAACGAGCAGTACTTC.

This clonotype was seen just once. J is TRBJ2-3 and V is TRBV12-3 or TRBV12-4; TRBD2 agrees at 14 bases. With 4 bases clipped from V and 3 bases from J, the junction kept 9 bases outside the gene matches. CDR3 length: 18 residues. Here the CDR3 DNA reads TGTGCCAGCAGTTGGGCTAGGACTAGCGGGGGGATGACAGATACGCAGTATTTT. Translating it yields CASSWARTSGGMTDTQYF.

This clonotype was counted ten times or more. This chain uses TRBV28 with TRBJ2-1, with TRBD2 matching over 12 bases. The trim removed 7 bases at V and 12 bases at J, leaving 13 bases unmatched. The CDR3 loop spans 15 amino acids. The germline V gene has CDR1 MDHEN and CDR2 SYDVKM. The CDR3 loop is CASIPEASGRAGQFF. CDR3 sequence (DNA): TGTGCCAGCATCCCCGAAGCTAGCGGGAGGGCCGGGCAGTTCTTC.

The chain carries TRBV6-1 and TRBJ2-1; 12 bases are shared with TRBD2. Germline CDR1 is MNHNS and CDR2 is SASEGT. V trimming: 6 bases; J trimming: 4 bases; junction bases outside the gene matches: 4. This CDR3 is built from 15 residues. CDR3 nucleotide sequence: TGTGCCAGCAGACGACTAGCGGGAGCTTACAATGAGCAGTTCTTC. It translates to CASRRLAGAYNEQFF.